A selection of T cell receptor beta chains follows, all from one sample in a study of blood T cell repertoires in COVID-19. Clones were read by immunoSEQ multiplex PCR, and TCRdb kept only the in-frame ones, dropping some. The top ten hold roughly 1.4% of the sample, which has hundreds of thousands of clones, 75% to 90% seen once. Input material: peripheral blood. These receptors were collected from a woman in her 30s with active or convalescent COVID-19. Both conserved end residues are part of each CDR3. The D gene is left open where the match is weak. Where a row states a size, it is once, few, many or the class of an expanded clone; other rows omit it.

j_call,clone_size,v_call,d_call,cdr3_aa,cdr3_nt
TRBJ1-2,few,TRBV3-1/TRBV3-2,TRBD1,CASSLGLLQGNYGYTF,TGTGCCAGCAGCCTGGGCCTATTACAGGGGAACTATGGCTACACCTTC
TRBJ2-5,NA,TRBV5-8,TRBD1,CASRPGTEETQYF,TGTGCCAGCAGACCCGGGACAGAAGAGACCCAGTACTTC
TRBJ2-1,NA,TRBV19,TRBD1,CASSTDRGRMFF,TGTGCCAGTAGTACGGACAGGGGGCGTATGTTCTTC
TRBJ2-3,few,TRBV19,TRBD2,CASSIDPNPGLVTDTQYF,TGTGCCAGTAGTATAGATCCCAATCCGGGACTAGTCACAGATACGCAGTATTTT
TRBJ2-1,NA,TRBV3-1/TRBV3-2,NA,CASSLARVSPREQFF,TGTGCCAGCAGCCTTGCACGGGTTTCCCCCCGTGAGCAGTTCTTC
TRBJ1-2,NA,TRBV2,TRBD1,CASSARQGNYGYTF,TGTGCCAGCAGTGCAAGACAGGGCAACTATGGCTACACCTTC
TRBJ2-3,NA,TRBV9,TRBD1,CASSDHPGGSPDTQYF,TGTGCCAGCAGCGACCACCCAGGGGGTAGCCCAGATACGCAGTATTTT
TRBJ2-3,NA,TRBV7-8,NA,CASSLQITDTQYF,TGTGCCAGCAGCTTACAGATAACAGATACGCAGTATTTT
TRBJ1-4,few,TRBV5-1,TRBD1,CASSLRAGGFGTNEKLFF,TGCGCCAGCAGCTTGAGGGCAGGGGGTTTCGGAACTAATGAAAAACTGTTTTTT
TRBJ2-5,once,TRBV7-9,NA,CASSKEVVLSQETQYF,TGTGCCAGCAGCAAAGAAGTAGTGTTGAGCCAAGAGACCCAGTACTTC
TRBJ1-3,NA,TRBV5-4,NA,CASSSDSLGVGSGNTIYF,TGTGCCAGCAGCTCGGACAGTTTGGGGGTTGGATCTGGAAACACCATATATTTT
TRBJ1-2,NA,TRBV4-1,NA,CASSQYIRGGYTF,TGCGCCAGCAGCCAATATATCAGGGGTGGCTACACCTTC
TRBJ2-7,NA,TRBV6-1,TRBD2,CASSEWSGRNEQYF,TGTGCCAGCAGTGAATGGAGCGGGAGGAACGAGCAGTACTTC
TRBJ2-1,NA,TRBV10-1,NA,CASSEESLTYNEQFF,TGCGCCAGCAGTGAAGAGAGCCTGACCTACAATGAGCAGTTCTTC
TRBJ1-2,NA,TRBV2,NA,CASSVGYRGYTF,TGTGCCAGCAGTGTAGGTTACAGAGGCTACACCTTC
TRBJ2-5,NA,TRBV7-9,TRBD1,CASSLAGTGRETQYF,TGTGCCAGCAGCTTAGCCGGGACAGGGAGGGAGACCCAGTACTTC
TRBJ2-7,NA,TRBV5-6,NA,CASSSYSYEQYF,TGTGCCAGCAGCTCGTACTCCTACGAGCAGTACTTC
TRBJ1-3,NA,TRBV27,NA,CASSLQGSGNTIYF,TGTGCCAGCAGTTTACAGGGATCCGGAAACACCATATATTTT
TRBJ2-2,NA,TRBV4-1,NA,CASSRGTNTGELFF,TGCGCCAGCAGTCGGGGGACGAACACCGGGGAGCTGTTTTTT
TRBJ2-5,NA,TRBV10-3,TRBD2,CAISDPGTSGRETQYF,TGTGCCATCAGTGACCCCGGGACTAGCGGGAGGGAGACCCAGTACTTC
TRBJ2-7,NA,TRBV7-9,NA,CASSPGHALVYEQYF,TGTGCCAGCAGCCCGGGACACGCCCTGGTCTACGAGCAGTACTTC
TRBJ2-1,NA,TRBV5-1,NA,CASSLASATIYNEQFF,TGCGCCAGCAGCTTGGCTAGCGCCACTATCTACAATGAGCAGTTCTTC